One TCR beta chain is described in this entry. This record comes from a study of cytomegalovirus exposure and HLA in healthy donors. Nominal health characterized the donors when sampled, though unrecorded immune exposures were likely. Researchers ran the PCR with 60 Vbeta and 13 Jbeta primers. Libraries were prepared by immunoSEQ multiplex PCR; TCRdb keeps only in-frame clonotypes and omits some of them. Of 90,000 to 150,000 clones in the sample, around 70% are singletons; the top ten hold 11%. CDR3 length: 13 amino acids. Germline loops: CDR1 LNHDA, CDR2 SQIVND (reference sequence). The ends were cut back, 7 bases at V and 6 bases at J, with 16 bases in the middle.

The TCR sequence derives from a woman between 50 and 59 years old in good health and CMV-seropositive. Specimen: PBMCs. The chain carries TRBV19 and TRBJ2-7; the D gene is possibly TRBD1 (6 bases). The CDR3 coding sequence is TGTGCCAGTACCGCAGGGGTTCGGGGCGAGCAGTACTTC. Residues: CASTAGVRGEQYF.